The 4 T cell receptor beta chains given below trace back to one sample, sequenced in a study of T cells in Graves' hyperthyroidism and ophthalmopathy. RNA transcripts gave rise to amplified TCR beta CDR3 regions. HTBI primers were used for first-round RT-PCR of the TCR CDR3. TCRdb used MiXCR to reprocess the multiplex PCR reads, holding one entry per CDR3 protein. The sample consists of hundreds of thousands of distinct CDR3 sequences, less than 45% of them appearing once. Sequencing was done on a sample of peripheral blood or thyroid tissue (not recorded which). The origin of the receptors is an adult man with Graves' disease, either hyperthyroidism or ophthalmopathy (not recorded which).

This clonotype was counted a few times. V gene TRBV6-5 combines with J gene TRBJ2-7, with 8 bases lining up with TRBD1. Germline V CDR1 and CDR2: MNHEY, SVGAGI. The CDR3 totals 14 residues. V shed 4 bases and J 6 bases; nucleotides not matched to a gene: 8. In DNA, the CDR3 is TGTGCCAGCAGTTGCAGGGGGCGCTTATGCGAGCAGTACTTC. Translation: CASSCRGRLCEQYF.

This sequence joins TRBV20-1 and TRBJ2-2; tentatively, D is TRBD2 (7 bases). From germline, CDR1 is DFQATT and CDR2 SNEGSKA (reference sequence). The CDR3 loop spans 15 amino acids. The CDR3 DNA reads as TGCAGCGGACGGGGGGCCCGTGGCAACACCGGGGAGCTGTTTTTT. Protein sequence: CSGRGARGNTGELFF.

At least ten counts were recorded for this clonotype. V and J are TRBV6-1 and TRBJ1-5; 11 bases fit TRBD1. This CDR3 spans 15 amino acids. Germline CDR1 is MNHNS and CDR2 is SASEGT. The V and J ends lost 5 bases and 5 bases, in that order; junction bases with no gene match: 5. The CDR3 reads CASSLGTGGYQPQHF. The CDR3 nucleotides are TGTGCCAGCAGTTTAGGGACAGGGGGTTATCAGCCCCAGCATTTT.

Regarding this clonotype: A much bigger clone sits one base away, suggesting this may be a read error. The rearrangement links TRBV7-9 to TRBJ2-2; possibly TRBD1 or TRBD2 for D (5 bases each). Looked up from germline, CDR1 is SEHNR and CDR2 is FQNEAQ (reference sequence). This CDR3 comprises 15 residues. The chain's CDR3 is CASSGANHYTGELLF. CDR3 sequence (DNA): TGTGCCAGCAGTGGGGCCAATCACTACACCGGGGAGCTGCTTTTT.